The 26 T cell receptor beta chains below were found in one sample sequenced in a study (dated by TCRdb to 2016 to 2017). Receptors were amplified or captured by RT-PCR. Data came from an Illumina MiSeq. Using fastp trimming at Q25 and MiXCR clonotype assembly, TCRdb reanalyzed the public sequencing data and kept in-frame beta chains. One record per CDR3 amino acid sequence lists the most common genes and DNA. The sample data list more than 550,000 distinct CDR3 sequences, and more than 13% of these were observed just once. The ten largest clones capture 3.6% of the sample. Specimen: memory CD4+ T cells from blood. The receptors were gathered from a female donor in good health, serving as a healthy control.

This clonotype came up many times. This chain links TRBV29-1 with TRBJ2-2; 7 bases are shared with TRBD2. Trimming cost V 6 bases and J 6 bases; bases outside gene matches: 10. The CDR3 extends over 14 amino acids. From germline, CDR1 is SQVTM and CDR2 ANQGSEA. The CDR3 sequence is CSVAGAGVSGELFF. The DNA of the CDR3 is TGCAGCGTGGCCGGGGCGGGAGTTTCCGGGGAGCTGTTTTTT.

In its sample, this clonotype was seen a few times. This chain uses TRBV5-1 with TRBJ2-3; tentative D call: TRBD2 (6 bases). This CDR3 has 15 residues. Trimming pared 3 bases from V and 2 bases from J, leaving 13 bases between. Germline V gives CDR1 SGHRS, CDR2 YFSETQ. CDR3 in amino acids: CASSSSSATTDTQYF. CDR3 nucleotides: TGCGCCAGCAGCTCATCTAGCGCAACCACAGATACGCAGTATTTT. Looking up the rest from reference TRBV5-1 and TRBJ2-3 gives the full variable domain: KAGVTQTPRYLIKTRGQQVTLSCSPISGHRSVSWYQQTPGQGLQFLFEYFSETQRNKGNFPGRFSGRQFSNSRSEMNVSTLELGDSALYLCASSSSSATTDTQYFGPGTRLTVL.

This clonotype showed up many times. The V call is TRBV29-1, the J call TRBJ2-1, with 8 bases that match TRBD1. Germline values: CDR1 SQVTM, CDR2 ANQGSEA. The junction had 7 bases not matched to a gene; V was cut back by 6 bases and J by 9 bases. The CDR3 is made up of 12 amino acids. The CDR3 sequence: CSVTQGVGEQFF. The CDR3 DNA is TGCAGCGTCACACAGGGGGTTGGTGAGCAGTTCTTC.

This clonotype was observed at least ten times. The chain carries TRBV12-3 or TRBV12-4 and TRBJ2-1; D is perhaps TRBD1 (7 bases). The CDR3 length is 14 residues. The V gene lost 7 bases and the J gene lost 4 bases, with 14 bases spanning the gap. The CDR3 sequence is CASKPGGRYNEQFF. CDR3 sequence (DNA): TGTGCCAGCAAACCAGGGGGGAGATACAATGAGCAGTTCTTC.

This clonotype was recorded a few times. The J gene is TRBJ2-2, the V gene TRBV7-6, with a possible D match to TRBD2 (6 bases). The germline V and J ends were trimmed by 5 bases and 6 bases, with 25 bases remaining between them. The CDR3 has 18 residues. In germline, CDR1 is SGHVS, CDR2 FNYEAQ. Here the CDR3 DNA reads TGTGCCAGCAGCCCGCTCCCCAGTCTAGCGTCGAATGCCGGGGAGCTGTTTTTT. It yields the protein CASSPLPSLASNAGELFF.

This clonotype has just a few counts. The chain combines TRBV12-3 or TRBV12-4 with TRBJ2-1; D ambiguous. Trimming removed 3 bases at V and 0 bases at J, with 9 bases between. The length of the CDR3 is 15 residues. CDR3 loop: CASSFSPASYNEQFF. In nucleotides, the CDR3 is TGTGCCAGCAGTTTTAGCCCAGCCTCCTACAATGAGCAGTTCTTC.

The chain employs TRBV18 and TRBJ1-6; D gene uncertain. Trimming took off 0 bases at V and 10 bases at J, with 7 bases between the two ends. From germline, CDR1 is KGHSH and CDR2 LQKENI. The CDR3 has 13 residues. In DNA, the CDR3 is TGTGCCAGCTCACCACCCCCAAACTCACCCCTCCACTTT. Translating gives CASSPPPNSPLHF.

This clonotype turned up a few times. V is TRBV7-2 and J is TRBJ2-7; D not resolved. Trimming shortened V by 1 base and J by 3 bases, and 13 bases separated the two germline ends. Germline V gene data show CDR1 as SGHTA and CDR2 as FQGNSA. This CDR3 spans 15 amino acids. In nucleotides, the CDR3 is TGTGCCAGCAGCTTAGTGACGGGCGTTCACTACGAGCAGTACTTC. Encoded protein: CASSLVTGVHYEQYF.

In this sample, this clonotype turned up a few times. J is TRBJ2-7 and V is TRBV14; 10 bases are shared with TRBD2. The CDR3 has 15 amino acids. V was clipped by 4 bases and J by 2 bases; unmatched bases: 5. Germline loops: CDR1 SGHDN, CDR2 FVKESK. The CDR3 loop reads CASSPWTSGTYEQYF. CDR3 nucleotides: TGTGCCAGCAGCCCCTGGACTAGCGGTACCTACGAGCAGTACTTC.

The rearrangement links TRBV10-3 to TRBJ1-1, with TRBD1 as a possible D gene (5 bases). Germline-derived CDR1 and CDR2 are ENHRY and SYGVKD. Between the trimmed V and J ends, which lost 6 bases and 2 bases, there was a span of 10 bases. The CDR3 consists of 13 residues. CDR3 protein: CAIRVQDNTEAFF. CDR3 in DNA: TGTGCCATCAGAGTACAGGACAACACTGAAGCTTTCTTT.

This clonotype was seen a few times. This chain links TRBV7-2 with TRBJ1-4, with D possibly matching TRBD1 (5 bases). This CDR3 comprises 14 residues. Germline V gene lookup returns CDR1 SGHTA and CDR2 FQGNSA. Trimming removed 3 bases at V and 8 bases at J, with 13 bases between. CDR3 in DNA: TGTGCCAGCAGCTTGGGGGGGATAGGCGAAAAACTGTTTTTT. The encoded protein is CASSLGGIGEKLFF.

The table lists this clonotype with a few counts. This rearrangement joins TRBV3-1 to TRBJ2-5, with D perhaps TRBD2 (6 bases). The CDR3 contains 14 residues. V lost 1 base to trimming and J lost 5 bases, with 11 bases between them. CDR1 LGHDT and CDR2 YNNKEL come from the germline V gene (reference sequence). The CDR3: CASSQAGGLETQYF. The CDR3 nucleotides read TGTGCCAGCAGCCAAGCTGGAGGGTTGGAGACCCAGTACTTC.

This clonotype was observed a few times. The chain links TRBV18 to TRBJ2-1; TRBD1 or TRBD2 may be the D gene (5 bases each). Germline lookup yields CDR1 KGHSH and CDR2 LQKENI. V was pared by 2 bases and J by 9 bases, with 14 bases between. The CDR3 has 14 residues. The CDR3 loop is CASSPSAAGGEQFF. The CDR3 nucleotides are TGTGCCAGCTCACCAAGCGCCGCTGGGGGTGAGCAGTTCTTC.

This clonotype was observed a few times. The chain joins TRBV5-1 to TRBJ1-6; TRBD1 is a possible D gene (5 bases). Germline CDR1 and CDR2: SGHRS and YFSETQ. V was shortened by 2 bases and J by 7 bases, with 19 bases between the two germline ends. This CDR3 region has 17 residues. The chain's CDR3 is CASSFFGVWGENSPLHF. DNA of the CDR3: TGCGCCAGCAGCTTTTTCGGAGTATGGGGGGAAAATTCACCCCTCCACTTT.

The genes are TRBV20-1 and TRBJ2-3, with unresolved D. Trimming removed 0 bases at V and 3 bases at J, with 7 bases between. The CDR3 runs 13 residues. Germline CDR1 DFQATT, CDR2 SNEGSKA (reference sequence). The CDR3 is CSAREVGTDTQYF. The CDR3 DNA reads TGCAGTGCTAGAGAAGTGGGGACAGATACGCAGTATTTT.

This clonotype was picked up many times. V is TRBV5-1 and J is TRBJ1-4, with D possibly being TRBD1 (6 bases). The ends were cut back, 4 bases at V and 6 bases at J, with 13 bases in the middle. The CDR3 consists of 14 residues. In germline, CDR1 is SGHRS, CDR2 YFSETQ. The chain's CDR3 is CASSLTAGDEKLFF. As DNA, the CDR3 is TGCGCCAGCAGCCTGACCGCAGGGGATGAAAAACTGTTTTTT.

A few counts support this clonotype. The CDR3: CASSSQGTGSSSPLHF. The DNA of the CDR3 is TGTGCCAGCAGCTCCCAGGGGACAGGGTCGAGTTCACCCCTCCACTTT. This chain joins TRBV7-3 and TRBJ1-6; 9 bases fit TRBD1. Looked up from germline, CDR1 is SGHTA and CDR2 is FQGTGA. The CDR3 has 16 residues. The J segment lost 9 bases and the V segment lost 4 bases, leaving 10 bases of the junction unmatched.

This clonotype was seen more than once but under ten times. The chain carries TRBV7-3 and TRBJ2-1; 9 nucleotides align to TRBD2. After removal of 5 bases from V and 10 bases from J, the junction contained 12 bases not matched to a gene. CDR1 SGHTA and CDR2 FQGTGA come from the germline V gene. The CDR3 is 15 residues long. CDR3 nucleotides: TGTGCCAGCAGCATACTAGCGGGTACTAGAGGGGAGCAGTTCTTC. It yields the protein CASSILAGTRGEQFF.

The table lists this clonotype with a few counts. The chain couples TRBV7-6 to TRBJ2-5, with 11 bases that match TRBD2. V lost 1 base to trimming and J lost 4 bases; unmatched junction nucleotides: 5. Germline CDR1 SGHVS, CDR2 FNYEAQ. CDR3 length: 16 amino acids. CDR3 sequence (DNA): TGTGCCAGCAGCTTAGGTCATACTAGCGGGAGAGAGACCCAGTACTTC. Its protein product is CASSLGHTSGRETQYF.

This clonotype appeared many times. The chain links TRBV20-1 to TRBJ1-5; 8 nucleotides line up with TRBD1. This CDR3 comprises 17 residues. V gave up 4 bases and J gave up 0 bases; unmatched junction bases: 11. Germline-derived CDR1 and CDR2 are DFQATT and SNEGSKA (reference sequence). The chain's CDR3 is CSAIKTGAHYSNQPQHF. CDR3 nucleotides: TGCAGTGCTATAAAGACAGGGGCCCATTATAGCAATCAGCCCCAGCATTTT.

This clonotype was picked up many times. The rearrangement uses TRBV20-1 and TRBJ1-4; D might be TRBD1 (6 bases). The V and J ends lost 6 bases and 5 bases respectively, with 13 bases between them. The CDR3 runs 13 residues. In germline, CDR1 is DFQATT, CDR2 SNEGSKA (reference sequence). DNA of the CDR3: TGCAGTGCCCGACAGGATACAAATGAAAAACTGTTTTTT. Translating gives CSARQDTNEKLFF.

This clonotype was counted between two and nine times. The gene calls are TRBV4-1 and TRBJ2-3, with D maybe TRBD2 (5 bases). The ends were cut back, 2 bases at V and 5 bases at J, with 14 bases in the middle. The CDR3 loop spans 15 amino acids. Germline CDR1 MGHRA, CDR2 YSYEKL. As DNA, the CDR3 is TGCGCCAGCAGCCAATCGGTAGCGAATGTAGATACGCAGTATTTT. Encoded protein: CASSQSVANVDTQYF.

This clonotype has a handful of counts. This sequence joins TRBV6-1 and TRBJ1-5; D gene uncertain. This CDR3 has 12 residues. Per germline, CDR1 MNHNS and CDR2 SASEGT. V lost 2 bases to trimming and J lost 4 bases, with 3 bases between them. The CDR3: CASSESNQPQHF. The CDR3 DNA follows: TGTGCCAGCAGTGAATCAAATCAGCCCCAGCATTTT.

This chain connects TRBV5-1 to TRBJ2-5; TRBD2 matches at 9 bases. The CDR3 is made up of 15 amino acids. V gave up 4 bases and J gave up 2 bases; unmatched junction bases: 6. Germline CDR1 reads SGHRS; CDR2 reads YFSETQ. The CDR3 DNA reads TGCGCCAGCAGCCTCTGGGCGGGGGGGCAAGAGACCCAGTACTTC. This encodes CASSLWAGGQETQYF.

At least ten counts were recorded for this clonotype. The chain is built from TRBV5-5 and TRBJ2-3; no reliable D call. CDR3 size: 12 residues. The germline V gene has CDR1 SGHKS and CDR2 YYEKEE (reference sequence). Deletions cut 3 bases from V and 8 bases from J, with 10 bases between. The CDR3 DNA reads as TGTGCCAGCAGCTCCATGCATGGTACGCAGTATTTT. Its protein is CASSSMHGTQYF. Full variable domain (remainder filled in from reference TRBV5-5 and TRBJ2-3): DAGVTQSPTHLIKTRGQQVTLRCSPISGHKSVSWYQQVLGQGPQFIFQYYEKEERGRGNFPDRFSARQFPNYSSELNVNALLLGDSALYLCASSSMHGTQYFGPGTRLTVL.

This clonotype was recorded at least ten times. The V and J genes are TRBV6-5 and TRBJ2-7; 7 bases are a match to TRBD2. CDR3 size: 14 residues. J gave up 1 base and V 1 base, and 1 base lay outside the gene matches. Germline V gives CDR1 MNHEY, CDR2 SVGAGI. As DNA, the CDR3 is TGTGCCAGCAGTTACTTGGGGGGGTCCTACGAGCAGTACTTC. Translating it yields CASSYLGGSYEQYF.